The clone carrying this TCR beta chain appeared a few times. Only in-frame clones appear in the TCRdb table, and some are missing; sequencing was by immunoSEQ multiplex PCR. The repertoire holds 65,000 to 75,000 clones, with roughly 89% as singletons. This record belongs to a study of T cell changes during pregnancy in multiple sclerosis. The CDR3 has 13 amino acids. V was clipped by 2 bases and J by 6 bases, with 10 bases between them. The germline V gene encodes CDR1 MNHEY and CDR2 SVGAGI. The V and J genes are TRBV6-5 and TRBJ1-2; weak D call: TRBD1 (5 bases). The sequenced sample was peripheral blood, obtained after pregnancy. The clonotype comes from a female donor in good health, enrolled as a control in a pregnancy study. DNA of the CDR3: TGTGCCAGCAGTTACAGCAGGGTTGATGGCTACACCTTC. Its protein product is CASSYSRVDGYTF.